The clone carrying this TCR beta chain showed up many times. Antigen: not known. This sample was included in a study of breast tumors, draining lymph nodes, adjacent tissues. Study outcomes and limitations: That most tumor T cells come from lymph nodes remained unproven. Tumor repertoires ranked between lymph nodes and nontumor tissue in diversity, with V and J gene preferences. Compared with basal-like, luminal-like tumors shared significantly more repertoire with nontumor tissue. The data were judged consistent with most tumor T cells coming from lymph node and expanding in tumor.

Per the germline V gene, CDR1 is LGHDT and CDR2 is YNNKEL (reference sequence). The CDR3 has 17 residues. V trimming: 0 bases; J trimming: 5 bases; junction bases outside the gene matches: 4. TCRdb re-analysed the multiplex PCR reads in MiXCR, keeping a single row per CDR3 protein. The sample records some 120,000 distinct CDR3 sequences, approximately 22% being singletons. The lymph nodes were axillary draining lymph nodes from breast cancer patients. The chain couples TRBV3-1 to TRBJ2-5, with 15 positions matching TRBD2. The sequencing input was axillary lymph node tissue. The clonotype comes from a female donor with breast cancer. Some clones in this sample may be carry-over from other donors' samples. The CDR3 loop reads CASSQERTSGRGETQYF. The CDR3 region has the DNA TGTGCCAGCAGCCAAGAACGGACTAGCGGGAGGGGTGAGACCCAGTACTTC.